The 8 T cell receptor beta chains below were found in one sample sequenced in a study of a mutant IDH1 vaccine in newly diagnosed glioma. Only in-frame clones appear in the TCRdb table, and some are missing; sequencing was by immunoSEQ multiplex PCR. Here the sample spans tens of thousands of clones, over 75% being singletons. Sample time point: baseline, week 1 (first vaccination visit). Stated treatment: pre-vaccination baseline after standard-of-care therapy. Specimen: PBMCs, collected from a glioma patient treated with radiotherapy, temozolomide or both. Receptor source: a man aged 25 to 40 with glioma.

Here the CDR3 DNA reads TGTGCCAGCAGGCCCCGCGGCGGAGCCCTTAATGAGCAGTTCTTC. As protein: CASRPRGGALNEQFF. V gene TRBV7-9 combines with J gene TRBJ2-1; D gene ambiguous. From germline, CDR1 is SEHNR and CDR2 FQNEAQ (reference sequence). The V end was cut by 6 bases, the J end by 7 bases, with 19 bases between. The CDR3 covers 15 residues.

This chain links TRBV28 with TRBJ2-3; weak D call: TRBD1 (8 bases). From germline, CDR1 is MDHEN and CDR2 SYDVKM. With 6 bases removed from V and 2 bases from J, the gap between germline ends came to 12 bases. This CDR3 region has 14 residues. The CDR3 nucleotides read TGTGCCAGCAGACAGGGGGGGAACACAGATACGCAGTATTTT. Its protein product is CASRQGGNTDTQYF.

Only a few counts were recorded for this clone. The CDR3 coding sequence is TGTGCCAGTAGCCTGGGACTAGCGGCCACAGATACGCAGTATTTT. Amino acid sequence: CASSLGLAATDTQYF. The rearrangement uses TRBV19 and TRBJ2-3; TRBD2 matches at 11 bases. This CDR3 is built from 15 residues. The trim removed 6 bases at V and 2 bases at J, leaving 4 bases unmatched. Germline V gene data show CDR1 as LNHDA and CDR2 as SQIVND (reference sequence).

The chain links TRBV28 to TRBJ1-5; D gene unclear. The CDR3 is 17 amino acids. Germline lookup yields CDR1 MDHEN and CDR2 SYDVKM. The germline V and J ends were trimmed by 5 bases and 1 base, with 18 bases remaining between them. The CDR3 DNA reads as TGTGCCAGCAGTGCGATGGGCAGTTATCCGAGCAATCAGCCCCAGCATTTT. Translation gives CASSAMGSYPSNQPQHF. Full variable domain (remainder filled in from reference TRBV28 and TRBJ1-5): DVKVTQSSRYLVKRTGEKVFLECVQDMDHENMFWYRQDPGLGLRLIYFSYDVKMKEKGDIPEGYSVSREKKERFSLILESASTNQTSMYLCASSAMGSYPSNQPQHFGDGTRLSIL.

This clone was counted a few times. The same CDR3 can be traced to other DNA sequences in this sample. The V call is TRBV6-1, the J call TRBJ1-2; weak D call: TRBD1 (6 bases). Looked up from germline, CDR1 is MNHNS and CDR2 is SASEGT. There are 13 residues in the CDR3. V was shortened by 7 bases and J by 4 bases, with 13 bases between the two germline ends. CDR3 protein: CASISTGTYGYTF. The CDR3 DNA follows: TGTGCCAGCATTAGCACAGGGACCTATGGCTACACCTTC.

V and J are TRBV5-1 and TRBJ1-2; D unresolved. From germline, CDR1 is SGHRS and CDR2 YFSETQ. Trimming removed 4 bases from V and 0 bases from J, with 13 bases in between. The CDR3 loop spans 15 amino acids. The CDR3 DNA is TGCGCCAGCAGCCCTGGCGGCTCTGCTAACTATGGCTACACCTTC. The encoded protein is CASSPGGSANYGYTF. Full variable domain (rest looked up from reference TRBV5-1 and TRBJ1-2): KAGVTQTPRYLIKTRGQQVTLSCSPISGHRSVSWYQQTPGQGLQFLFEYFSETQRNKGNFPGRFSGRQFSNSRSEMNVSTLELGDSALYLCASSPGGSANYGYTFGSGTRLTVV.

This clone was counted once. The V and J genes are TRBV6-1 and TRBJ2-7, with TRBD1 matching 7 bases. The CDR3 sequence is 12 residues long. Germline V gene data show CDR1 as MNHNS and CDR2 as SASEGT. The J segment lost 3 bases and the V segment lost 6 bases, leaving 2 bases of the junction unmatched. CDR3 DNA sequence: TGTGCCAGCAGCCGGGACAGCTACGAGCAGTACTTC. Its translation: CASSRDSYEQYF.

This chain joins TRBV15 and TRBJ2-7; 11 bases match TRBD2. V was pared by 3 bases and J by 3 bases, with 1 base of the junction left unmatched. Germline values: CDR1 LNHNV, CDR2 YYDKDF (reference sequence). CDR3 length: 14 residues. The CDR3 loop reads CATSRTSGVYEQYF. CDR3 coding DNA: TGTGCCACCAGCAGGACTAGCGGGGTCTACGAGCAGTACTTC.